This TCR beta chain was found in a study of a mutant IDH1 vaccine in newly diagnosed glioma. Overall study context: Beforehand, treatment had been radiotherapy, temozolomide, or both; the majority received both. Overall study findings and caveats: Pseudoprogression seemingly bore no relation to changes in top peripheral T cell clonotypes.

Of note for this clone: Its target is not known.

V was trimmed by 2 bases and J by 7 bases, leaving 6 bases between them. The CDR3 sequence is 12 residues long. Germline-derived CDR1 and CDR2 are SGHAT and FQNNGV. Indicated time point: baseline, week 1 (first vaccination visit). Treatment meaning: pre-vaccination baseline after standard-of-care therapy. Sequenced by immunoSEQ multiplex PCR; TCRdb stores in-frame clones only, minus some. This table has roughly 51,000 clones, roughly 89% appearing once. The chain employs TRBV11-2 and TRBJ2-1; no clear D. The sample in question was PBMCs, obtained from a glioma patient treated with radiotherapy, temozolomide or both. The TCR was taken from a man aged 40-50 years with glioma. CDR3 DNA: TGTGCCAGCAGCTTAACTAAGAATGAGCAGTTCTTC. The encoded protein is CASSLTKNEQFF.